A single sample is the source of the 18 T cell receptor beta chains below, sequenced in a study of blood T cell repertoires in COVID-19. Here immunoSEQ multiplex PCR was the method, and the copy in TCRdb shows in-frame clones only, minus some. The sample includes some 180,000 clones, 82% of them seen just once. Sequencing used peripheral blood. These receptors all come from a woman aged 55-75 years with COVID-19, enrolled during active disease.

CDR3 coding DNA: TGTGCCAGCAGCCGGACAGAGAACACTGAAGCTTTCTTT. Protein: CASSRTENTEAFF. The chain uses TRBV11-2 and TRBJ1-1; possible D gene TRBD1, 6 bases. CDR1 and CDR2 from the germline V gene are SGHAT and FQNNGV. The CDR3 covers 13 residues. The V gene lost 5 bases and the J gene lost 1 base, with 8 bases spanning the gap.

The rearrangement links TRBV7-2 to TRBJ2-3, with a tentative D call TRBD2 (6 bases). V shed 3 bases and J shed 4 bases, with 17 bases lying between them. This CDR3 spans 16 amino acids. CDR1 and CDR2 (germline): SGHTA, FQGNSA. The CDR3 bases are TGTGCCAGCAGCTTCATGTCCGGGCGGGACTCAGATACGCAGTATTTT. Its translation is CASSFMSGRDSDTQYF.

Comment on this clone: The junction does not match germline at one end; this may be a read error. The gene calls are TRBV7-7 and TRBJ1-5, with 10 bases fitting TRBD1. The CDR3 length is 17 residues. Germline CDR1 is SSHAT and CDR2 is FNYEAQ (reference sequence). The CDR3 loop is CASSLSWGTGGNQPQHF. CDR3 nucleotides: TGTGCTAGCAGCTTATCATGGGGGACAGGGGGCAATCAGCCCCAGCATTTT.

As concerns this clone: A far more abundant clone sits one base away, making this likely a read error. V usage is TRBV7-3 and J usage is TRBJ2-2; perhaps TRBD1 as D (5 bases). Trimming took off 2 bases at V and 3 bases at J, with 7 bases between the two ends. Per germline, CDR1 SGHTA and CDR2 FQGTGA. This CDR3 is 14 amino acids long. The DNA of the CDR3 is TGTGCCAGCAGCTTAGACAGTTACACCGGGGAGCTGTTTTTT. The encoded protein is CASSLDSYTGELFF.

The CDR3 DNA sequence: TGTGCCAGCAGCTTGGTCTCCGGGGAGCTGTTTTTT. Amino acid sequence: CASSLVSGELFF. The chain is built from TRBV5-4 and TRBJ2-2; unclear D gene. Trimming stripped 0 bases from V and 6 bases from J, with 3 bases between. The length of the CDR3 is 12 residues. Germline CDR1 and CDR2: SGHNT and YYREEE (reference sequence).

The rearrangement joins TRBV6-5 to TRBJ2-5; D uncertain. The CDR3 sequence is 13 residues long. Germline V gene lookup returns CDR1 MNHEY and CDR2 SVGAGI. Trimming left V 6 bases short and J 2 bases short, with 10 bases between. The CDR3 nucleotides read TGTGCCAGCAGCATGAACACACAAGAGACCCAGTACTTC. Encoded protein: CASSMNTQETQYF.

The gene calls are TRBV10-3 and TRBJ2-3; 9 nucleotides match TRBD1. The V gene's germline CDR1 is ENHRY and CDR2 SYGVKD. CDR3 length: 15 residues. With 4 bases clipped from V and 4 bases from J, the junction kept 6 bases outside the gene matches. CDR3 in amino acids: CAISAGQGESDTQYF. The CDR3 DNA reads TGTGCCATCAGTGCGGGACAGGGTGAATCAGATACGCAGTATTTT.

CDR3 sequence (DNA): TGTGCCAGCAGTGAAGACCCTGACAGAACCTATGGCTACACCTTC. Encoded protein: CASSEDPDRTYGYTF. V usage is TRBV2 and J usage is TRBJ1-2; the D gene is possibly TRBD1 (5 bases). V gave up 1 base and J gave up 4 bases, with 13 bases separating them. Germline assignment: CDR1 SNHLY and CDR2 FYNNEI. The CDR3 consists of 15 residues.

This chain joins TRBV28 and TRBJ2-1; 14 bases fit TRBD2. Germline loops: CDR1 MDHEN, CDR2 SYDVKM. V lost 5 bases, J lost 9 bases, and 3 bases stayed unmatched. CDR3 size: 14 residues. The CDR3 loop reads CASSRLAGGIEQFF. The DNA of the CDR3 is TGTGCCAGCAGTCGACTAGCGGGGGGGATTGAGCAGTTCTTC.

The chain has TRBV18 and TRBJ2-3; tentatively, D is TRBD1 (6 bases). Trimming took 2 bases from V and 1 from J, leaving 10 bases between them. The germline V gene has CDR1 KGHSH and CDR2 LQKENI. The CDR3 covers 15 residues. The CDR3 spells CASSPVNRGTDTQYF. The CDR3 nucleotides are TGTGCCAGCTCACCAGTAAACAGGGGCACAGATACGCAGTATTTT.

The CDR3 DNA reads TGTGCCAGCAGCTTAGCATCGCCAGGGCGTCCCCTCCACTTT. Its translation: CASSLASPGRPLHF. V is TRBV7-8 and J is TRBJ1-6; a weak D match, TRBD1 (5 bases). CDR3 size: 14 residues. CDR1 and CDR2 from the germline V gene are SGHVS and FQNEAQ. The ends were cut back, 0 bases at V and 13 bases at J, with 13 bases in the middle.

Regarding this clone: An end of the junction differs from the germline gene, which may be a read error. The chain recombines TRBV20-1 with TRBJ2-4; D gene uncertain. The CDR3 loop spans 11 amino acids. Per the germline V gene, CDR1 is DFQATT and CDR2 is SNEGSKA (reference sequence). The CDR3 nucleotides are TGCAGTGCTAGAGATCGTCTAGTCGAGAACTTC. Amino acid sequence: CSARDRLVENF.

The count of this clone is one. In nucleotides, the CDR3 is TGTGCCAGCAGTGCAGGAGGACTAGCGGGAAGCGGGGAGCTGTTTTTT. It is translated as CASSAGGLAGSGELFF. This chain connects TRBV2 to TRBJ2-2; 12 bases agree with TRBD2. The CDR3 loop spans 16 amino acids. Trimming cost V 4 bases and J 7 bases; bases outside gene matches: 7. Looked up from germline, CDR1 is SNHLY and CDR2 is FYNNEI.

The chain carries TRBV13 and TRBJ2-1, with 7 bases lining up with TRBD1. This CDR3 has 14 residues. V lost 5 bases and J lost 7; bases outside the gene matches: 8. Germline assignment: CDR1 PRHDT and CDR2 FYEKMQ (reference sequence). CDR3 amino acids: CASSRLGQKNEQFF. Written as DNA, the CDR3 is TGTGCCAGCAGCCGCTTGGGACAGAAGAATGAGCAGTTCTTC. Supplemented by reference TRBV13 and TRBJ2-1, the full variable domain reads AAGVIQSPRHLIKEKRETATLKCYPIPRHDTVYWYQQGPGQDPQFLISFYEKMQSDKGSIPDRFSAQQFSDYHSELNMSSLELGDSALYFCASSRLGQKNEQFFGPGTRLTVL.

The chain recombines TRBV10-3 with TRBJ1-4, with D perhaps TRBD1 (5 bases). The CDR3 spans 13 residues. CDR1 is ENHRY and CDR2 is SYGVKD in the germline V gene. V was pared by 10 bases and J by 2 bases, with 11 bases between. The CDR3 region is CATGGTTNEKLFF. In DNA, the CDR3 is TGTGCCACCGGGGGGACTACTAATGAAAAACTGTTTTTT.

The rearrangement joins TRBV6-5 to TRBJ2-7; 11 positions agree with TRBD2. The V and J ends lost 2 bases and 5 bases, in that order; junction bases with no gene match: 5. CDR1 is MNHEY and CDR2 is SVGAGI in the germline V gene. CDR3 length: 15 amino acids. The CDR3 DNA reads TGTGCCAGCAGTTACACCCTAGCGGGAGGCCACGAGCAGTACTTC. Its translation: CASSYTLAGGHEQYF.

The chain recombines TRBV4-3 with TRBJ1-2; 12 bases fit TRBD1. Trimming removed 1 base from V and 3 bases from J; junction bases left unmatched: 3. The CDR3 runs 16 residues. Germline loops: CDR1 LGHNA, CDR2 YSLEER. Here the CDR3 reads CASSQGDRGRYYGYTF. CDR3 coding DNA: TGCGCCAGCAGCCAAGGGGACAGGGGGCGTTACTATGGCTACACCTTC.

The V and J genes are TRBV4-3 and TRBJ2-3, with D uncertain. Germline CDR1 reads LGHNA; CDR2 reads YSLEER. V lost 0 bases to trimming and J lost 5 bases, with 6 bases between them. CDR3 length: 13 residues. Here the CDR3 DNA reads TGCGCCAGCAGCCAAGAGAGGCGAGATACGCAGTATTTT. It encodes CASSQERRDTQYF.